Below, 30 T cell receptor beta chains from the same sample are listed, as sequenced in a study of blood T cell repertoires in COVID-19. Libraries were prepared by immunoSEQ multiplex PCR; TCRdb keeps only in-frame clonotypes and omits some of them. The table has fewer than 150,000 clones, 85% to 90% seen once. Sequencing used peripheral blood. These receptors were collected from an older woman with COVID-19, enrolled during active disease.

The chain couples TRBV6-5 to TRBJ1-3; D not certain. The CDR3 spans 15 residues. V was trimmed by 0 bases and J by 2 bases, leaving 8 bases between them. Germline V gene sequence: CDR1 MNHEY, CDR2 SVGAGI. Written as DNA, the CDR3 is TGTGCCAGCAGTTACTCGTGGGCCACTGGAAACACCATATATTTT. It encodes CASSYSWATGNTIYF.

The J gene is TRBJ1-2, the V gene TRBV9; the D is unclear. The CDR3 has 14 residues. The germline gives CDR1 SGDLS, CDR2 YYNGEE. Between the trimmed V and J ends, which lost 1 base and 8 bases, there was a span of 15 bases. The CDR3 DNA reads TGTGCCAGCAGCGTAAGCTTCGCTGAGTGGGGCTACACCTTC. Encoded protein: CASSVSFAEWGYTF.

This sequence joins TRBV11-3 and TRBJ1-1, with D unresolved. Germline loops: CDR1 SGHNT, CDR2 YENEEA. Trimming removed 2 bases from V and 3 bases from J, with 7 bases in between. The CDR3 extends over 13 amino acids. The CDR3 loop is CASSLWQDTEAFF. CDR3 nucleotide sequence: TGTGCCAGCAGCTTATGGCAAGACACTGAAGCTTTCTTT.

The CDR3 DNA reads as TGTGCCAGCTCACCCGGGGGGCTAGCGGAGATAAGCACAGATACGCAGTATTTT. Translated, it gives CASSPGGLAEISTDTQYF. The V call is TRBV18, the J call TRBJ2-3, with D perhaps matching TRBD2 (7 bases). The germline V gene has CDR1 KGHSH and CDR2 LQKENI. Trimming pared 3 bases from V and 0 bases from J, leaving 19 bases between. This CDR3 contains 18 residues.

This chain links TRBV27 with TRBJ1-4, with a weak D call TRBD1 (5 bases). This CDR3 comprises 15 residues. The ends were cut back, 2 bases at V and 7 bases at J, with 14 bases in the middle. The V gene's germline CDR1 is MNHEY and CDR2 SMNVEV (reference sequence). The CDR3 bases are TGTGCCAGCAGTTTAAATCGGGGGTTTGGTGAAAAACTGTTTTTT. As protein: CASSLNRGFGEKLFF.

CDR3 nucleotides: TGTGCCAGCAGCTCAACAGGGAATAATTCACCCCTCCACTTT. Protein product: CASSSTGNNSPLHF. The chain joins TRBV7-8 to TRBJ1-6, with D possibly matching TRBD1 (6 bases). V was clipped by 4 bases and J by 5 bases, with 9 bases between them. This CDR3 has 14 residues. Germline CDR1 reads SGHVS; CDR2 reads FQNEAQ. Full variable domain (outside the CDR3, taken from reference TRBV7-8 and TRBJ1-6): GAGVSQSPRYKVAKRGQDVALRCDPISGHVSLFWYQQALGQGPEFLTYFQNEAQLDKSGLPSDRFFAERPEGSVSTLKIQRTQQEDSAVYLCASSSTGNNSPLHFGNGTRLTVT.

This clone appeared many times. J is TRBJ2-2 and V is TRBV11-3, with no clear D. The V and J ends lost 1 base and 2 bases respectively, with 11 bases between them. The CDR3 loop spans 16 amino acids. CDR1 SGHNT and CDR2 YENEEA come from the germline V gene. The DNA for the CDR3 is TGTGCCAGCAGCTTAGCATCAGGATCTAACACCGGGGAGCTGTTTTTT. The encoded protein is CASSLASGSNTGELFF.

V is TRBV5-1 and J is TRBJ2-5; the match to TRBD2 covers 13 bases. The germline V gene encodes CDR1 SGHRS and CDR2 YFSETQ. V lost 3 bases, J lost 2 bases, and 4 bases stayed unmatched. This CDR3 region has 16 residues. CDR3 residues: CASSSATSGGQETQYF. CDR3 coding DNA: TGCGCCAGCAGCTCAGCGACTAGCGGGGGGCAAGAGACCCAGTACTTC.

This clone showed up just a few times. The chain combines TRBV19 with TRBJ1-1, with 8 nucleotides matching TRBD1. This CDR3 is built from 14 residues. The trim removed 1 base at V and 5 bases at J, leaving 3 bases unmatched. CDR1 is LNHDA and CDR2 is SQIVND in the germline V gene (reference sequence). Here the CDR3 reads CASSIAGGRTEAFF. DNA of the CDR3: TGTGCCAGTAGTATAGCAGGGGGCAGGACTGAAGCTTTCTTT.

In regard to this clone: Within the sample, other DNA sequences also encode this same CDR3. V and J are TRBV19 and TRBJ1-1; possibly TRBD1 for D (5 bases). Trimming removed 4 bases at V and 1 base at J, with 7 bases between. Germline V gives CDR1 LNHDA, CDR2 SQIVND (reference sequence). This CDR3 comprises 13 residues. The CDR3 nucleotides are TGTGCCAGTAGTAGTCAGGGGAACACTGAAGCTTTCTTT. It yields the protein CASSSQGNTEAFF.

This chain joins TRBV19 and TRBJ1-5, with 7 bases matching TRBD1. This CDR3 comprises 14 residues. The ends lost 6 bases at V and 6 bases at J; junction bases unmatched: 8. Looked up from germline, CDR1 is LNHDA and CDR2 is SQIVND (reference sequence). The CDR3 DNA follows: TGTGCCAGTAGCTTACAGGGGATAGGTCAGCCCCAGCATTTT. It translates to CASSLQGIGQPQHF.

V usage is TRBV4-2 and J usage is TRBJ2-3; 9 bases are a match to TRBD2. Trimming at V came to 1 base and at J to 0 bases, leaving 14 bases not matched to a gene. The CDR3 is 20 residues long. Germline V CDR1 and CDR2: LGHNA, YNFKEQ. CDR3 in DNA: TGTGCCAGCAGCCAAGGACATGCTGGAGCGGGGGGCCGCAGCACAGATACGCAGTATTTT. As protein: CASSQGHAGAGGRSTDTQYF.

Only a few counts were recorded for this clone. This chain connects TRBV28 to TRBJ2-7; D possibly corresponds to TRBD1 (6 bases). The CDR3 contains 12 residues. Trimming cost V 5 bases and J 5 bases, with 10 bases left between them. The germline V gene encodes CDR1 MDHEN and CDR2 SYDVKM. Written as DNA, the CDR3 is TGTGCCAGCAGTACGGCAGGGGACGAGCAGTACTTC. This encodes CASSTAGDEQYF.

The chain has TRBV6-2 or TRBV6-3 and TRBJ2-7; 7 bases are a match to TRBD1. Germline V CDR1 and CDR2: MNHEY, SVGEGT. V was clipped by 5 bases and J by 6 bases; unmatched bases: 7. CDR3 length: 13 residues. For the CDR3, the DNA is TGTGCCAGCAGTCGCGGAACAGGGGCCGAGCAGTACTTC. It codes for CASSRGTGAEQYF.

The V gene is TRBV6-4, the J gene TRBJ1-5; 7 nucleotides match TRBD1. CDR3 length: 20 residues. Trimming cost V 2 bases and J 6 bases; bases outside gene matches: 22. CDR1 and CDR2 (germline): MRHNA, SNTAGT. In DNA form, the CDR3 reads TGTGCCAGCAGTGACCCCGAGAGAACCCATCTCGGTGCAGGGGGTCAGCCCCAGCATTTT. It codes for CASSDPERTHLGAGGQPQHF.

The genes are TRBV6-2 or TRBV6-3 and TRBJ2-7; 12 nucleotides match TRBD1. The V gene end was trimmed by 6 bases and the J gene end by 7 bases; junction bases not matched to a gene: 7. CDR3 length equals 14 residues. The germline V gene has CDR1 MNHEY and CDR2 SVGEGT. Written as DNA, the CDR3 is TGTGCCAGCAGCCGGGGACAGGGGGCCGGTGAGCAGTACTTC. It yields the protein CASSRGQGAGEQYF.

This chain links TRBV3-1 (or the pseudogene TRBV3-2) with TRBJ1-2; D not certain. CDR3 length: 14 residues. With 0 bases removed from V and 4 bases from J, the gap between germline ends came to 9 bases. The germline V gene encodes CDR1 LGHDT and CDR2 YNNKEL (reference sequence). The DNA of the CDR3 is TGTGCCAGCAGCCAAGATTCGGGATTCTATGGCTACACCTTC. It specifies CASSQDSGFYGYTF.

This chain uses TRBV7-9 with TRBJ1-2, with D perhaps TRBD1 (5 bases). CDR1 is SEHNR, CDR2 FQNEAQ, per germline (reference sequence). Trimming removed 5 bases at V and 4 bases at J, with 14 bases between. The CDR3 runs 14 residues. The CDR3 DNA follows: TGTGCCAGCAGCACTACAGGATCAGCCTATGGCTACACCTTC. It codes for CASSTTGSAYGYTF. Looking up the rest from reference TRBV7-9 and TRBJ1-2 gives the full variable domain: DTGVSQNPRHKITKRGQNVTFRCDPISEHNRLYWYRQTLGQGPEFLTYFQNEAQLEKSRLLSDRFSAERPKGSFSTLEIQRTEQGDSAMYLCASSTTGSAYGYTFGSGTRLTVV.

The chain employs TRBV11-1 and TRBJ1-2; D not certain. The CDR3 runs 13 residues. V lost 4 bases and J lost 4, with 10 bases in between. From germline, CDR1 is SGHAT and CDR2 FQDESV (reference sequence). The CDR3 loop reads CASSSTDSYGYTF. The CDR3 DNA reads TGTGCCAGCAGCTCCACAGATTCCTATGGCTACACCTTC.

This chain links TRBV5-5 with TRBJ2-2; TRBD2 matches at 11 bases. V lost 4 bases, J lost 9 bases, and 5 bases stayed unmatched. Germline assignment: CDR1 SGHKS and CDR2 YYEKEE (reference sequence). CDR3 size: 14 residues. The CDR3 loop reads CASSLASGGRELFF. For the CDR3, the DNA is TGTGCCAGCAGCCTAGCTAGCGGGGGGCGGGAGCTGTTTTTT. Full variable domain (remainder filled in from reference TRBV5-5 and TRBJ2-2): DAGVTQSPTHLIKTRGQQVTLRCSPISGHKSVSWYQQVLGQGPQFIFQYYEKEERGRGNFPDRFSARQFPNYSSELNVNALLLGDSALYLCASSLASGGRELFFGEGSRLTVL.

The table lists this clone with a count of one. The genes are TRBV7-6 and TRBJ2-1; 10 nucleotides align to TRBD2. V lost 5 bases and J lost 5; bases outside the gene matches: 3. The germline V gene has CDR1 SGHVS and CDR2 FNYEAQ. This CDR3 region has 14 residues. The CDR3 DNA reads as TGTGCCAGCAGCCCTGGACTAGCGGACAATGAGCAGTTCTTC. Its translation: CASSPGLADNEQFF.

The chain uses TRBV6-5 and TRBJ1-1; D gene ambiguous. This CDR3 comprises 11 residues. Between the trimmed V and J ends, which lost 8 bases and 5 bases, there was a span of 9 bases. CDR1 MNHEY and CDR2 SVGAGI come from the germline V gene. The CDR3 here is CASLRVTEAFF. CDR3 bases: TGTGCCAGCTTGAGGGTAACTGAAGCTTTCTTT.

This chain links TRBV12-5 with TRBJ1-2; no definite D call. Trimming stripped 6 bases from V and 5 bases from J, with 19 bases between. The CDR3 covers 15 residues. Germline-derived CDR1 and CDR2 are LGHNT and FRNRAP. The CDR3 DNA reads TGTGCTAGTGGCTTCGTTCGAGGGCTCGGTTATGGCTACACCTTC. It codes for CASGFVRGLGYGYTF.

DNA of the CDR3: TGTGCCAGCAGTAGTAGGGAGCACACTGAAGCTTTCTTT. Protein sequence: CASSSREHTEAFF. This sequence joins TRBV6-5 and TRBJ1-1, with D unclear. The V end lost 5 bases, the J end lost 3 bases, and 10 bases lay between the germline ends. Germline V CDR1 and CDR2: MNHEY, SVGAGI. The CDR3 runs 13 residues.

The chain uses TRBV29-1 and TRBJ2-1, with 10 bases aligning to TRBD1. V shed 6 bases and J 7 bases; nucleotides not matched to a gene: 6. The CDR3 sequence is 13 residues long. CDR1 SQVTM and CDR2 ANQGSEA come from the germline V gene. CDR3 sequence: CSVGWTGGNEQFF. The CDR3 bases are TGCAGCGTGGGTTGGACAGGGGGGAATGAGCAGTTCTTC.

The chain uses TRBV2 and TRBJ2-4; 7 bases align to TRBD2. This CDR3 is built from 13 residues. Germline-derived CDR1 and CDR2 are SNHLY and FYNNEI. With V trimmed by 8 bases and J by 4 bases, 5 bases remained unmatched. CDR3 DNA: TGTGCCAGCGGGGGGGAGTTAAAAAACATTCAGTACTTC. Its protein is CASGGELKNIQYF.

CDR3 in DNA: TGTGCCAGCAGCAAAGTCAAGTGGAGCTCCTACAATGAGCAGTTCTTC. Translated: CASSKVKWSSYNEQFF. This chain connects TRBV21-1 to TRBJ2-1; the listed D gene, TRBD2, was not tested against the DNA. TRBV21-1 is a known pseudogene. The CDR3 is made up of 16 amino acids.

This chain joins TRBV13 and TRBJ2-1, with TRBD2 as a possible D gene (5 bases). V lost 5 bases and J 1 base, leaving 12 bases between the germline ends. Germline-derived CDR1 and CDR2 are PRHDT and FYEKMQ (reference sequence). The CDR3 is 15 residues long. CDR3 in DNA: TGTGCCAGCAGCCTCACCGGGAAATCCTACAATGAGCAGTTCTTC. Its translation is CASSLTGKSYNEQFF.

The gene calls are TRBV23-1 and TRBJ1-1; the D gene is possibly TRBD1 (6 bases). TRBV23-1 is given ORF status, its function remaining uncertain. The V gene lost 1 base and the J gene lost 4 bases, with 16 bases spanning the gap. The CDR3 covers 16 residues. The CDR3 sequence: CASSQWGWGRSTEAFF. CDR3 nucleotide sequence: TGCGCCAGCAGTCAATGGGGGTGGGGGCGAAGCACTGAAGCTTTCTTT.

V gene TRBV5-4 combines with J gene TRBJ2-1; 8 bases line up with TRBD2. V trimming: 1 base; J trimming: 7 bases; junction bases outside the gene matches: 7. CDR3 length equals 15 residues. Germline assignment: CDR1 SGHNT and CDR2 YYREEE (reference sequence). Here the CDR3 DNA reads TGTGCCAGCAGCTTGACCCTAGCGGGTATGAATGAGCAGTTCTTC. Translated, it gives CASSLTLAGMNEQFF.